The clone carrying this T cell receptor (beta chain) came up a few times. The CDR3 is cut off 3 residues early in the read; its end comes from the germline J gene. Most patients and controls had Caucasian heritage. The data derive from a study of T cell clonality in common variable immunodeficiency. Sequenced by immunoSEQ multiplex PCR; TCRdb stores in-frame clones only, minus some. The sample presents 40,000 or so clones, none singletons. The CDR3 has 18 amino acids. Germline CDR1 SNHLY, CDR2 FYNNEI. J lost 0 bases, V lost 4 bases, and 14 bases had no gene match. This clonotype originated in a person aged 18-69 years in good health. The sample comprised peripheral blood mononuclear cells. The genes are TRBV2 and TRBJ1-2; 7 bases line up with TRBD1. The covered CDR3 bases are TGTGCCAGCAGTGGACCCTTAGGGACAGCACAAGCTAACTATGGC. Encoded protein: CASSGPLGTAQANYG. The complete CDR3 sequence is CASSGPLGTAQANYGYTF. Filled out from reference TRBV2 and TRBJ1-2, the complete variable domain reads EPEVTQTPSHQVTQMGQEVILRCVPISNHLYFYWYRQILGQKVEFLVSFYNNEISEKSEIFDDQFSVERPDGSNFTLKIRSTKLEDSAMYFCASSGPLGTAQANYGYTFGSGTRLTVV.